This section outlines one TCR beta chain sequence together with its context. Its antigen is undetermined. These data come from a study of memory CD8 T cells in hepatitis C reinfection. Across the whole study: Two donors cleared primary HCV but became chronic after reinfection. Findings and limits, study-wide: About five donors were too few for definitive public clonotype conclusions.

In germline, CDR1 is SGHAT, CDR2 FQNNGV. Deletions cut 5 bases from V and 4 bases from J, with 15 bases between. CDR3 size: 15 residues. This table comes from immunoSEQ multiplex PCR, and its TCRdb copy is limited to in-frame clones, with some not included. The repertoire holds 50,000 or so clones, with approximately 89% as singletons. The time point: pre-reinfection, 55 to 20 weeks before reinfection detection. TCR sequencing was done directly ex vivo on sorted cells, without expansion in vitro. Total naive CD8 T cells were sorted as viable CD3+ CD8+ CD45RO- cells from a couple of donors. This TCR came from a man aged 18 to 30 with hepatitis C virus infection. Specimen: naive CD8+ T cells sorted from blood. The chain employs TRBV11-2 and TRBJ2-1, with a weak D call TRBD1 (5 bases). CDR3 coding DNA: TGTGCCAGCAGCCCCAGGGATCTGGGGTACAATGAGCAGTTCTTC. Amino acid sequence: CASSPRDLGYNEQFF. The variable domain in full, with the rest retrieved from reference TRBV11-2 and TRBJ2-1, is EAGVAQSPRYKIIEKRQSVAFWCNPISGHATLYWYQQILGQGPKLLIQFQNNGVVDDSQLPKDRFSAERLKGVDSTLKIQPAKLEDSAVYLCASSPRDLGYNEQFFGPGTRLTVL.